These 22 T cell receptor beta chains originate from one sample sequenced in a study of Tregs in tolerant kidney transplant recipients. Assay used: immunoSEQ multiplex PCR; TCRdb lists only in-frame clones, some missing. The table lists about 83,000 clones, roughly 98% of them singletons, with roughly 0.6% in the top ten. The source material was CD4+ T cells from blood, sampled before the transplant. The receptors shown here come from a human donor who received a combined kidney and bone marrow transplant.

V and J are TRBV6-1 and TRBJ2-5; D perhaps matches TRBD1 (7 bases). The CDR3 has 14 amino acids. CDR1 is MNHNS, CDR2 SASEGT, per germline. Trimming removed 2 bases at V and 5 bases at J, with 12 bases between. The DNA of the CDR3 is TGTGCCAGCAGTGAATCAGGGGGGTGGGAGACCCAGTACTTC. It yields the protein CASSESGGWETQYF.

The V and J genes are TRBV7-2 and TRBJ2-4, with 8 bases aligning to TRBD2. The length of the CDR3 is 16 residues. V dropped 1 base and J dropped 0; count of bases not matched to a gene: 2. CDR1 SGHTA and CDR2 FQGNSA come from the germline V gene. The CDR3 DNA sequence: TGTGCCAGCAGCTTAGGGGGACTAGTAGCCAAAAACATTCAGTACTTC. Translation gives CASSLGGLVAKNIQYF.

This chain joins TRBV2 and TRBJ2-6, with TRBD2 identical over 7 bases. CDR1 is SNHLY, CDR2 FYNNEI, per germline. The CDR3 extends over 13 amino acids. The V segment lost 5 bases and the J segment 13 bases; nucleotides outside the gene matches: 8. The chain's CDR3 is CASSLREGQVLTF. CDR3 DNA sequence: TGTGCCAGCAGTTTAAGGGAGGGGCAAGTCCTGACTTTC. The entire variable domain, with the rest obtained from reference TRBV2 and TRBJ2-6, is as follows: EPEVTQTPSHQVTQMGQEVILRCVPISNHLYFYWYRQILGQKVEFLVSFYNNEISEKSEIFDDQFSVERPDGSNFTLKIRSTKLEDSAMYFCASSLREGQVLTFGAGSRLTVL.

V and J are TRBV5-1 and TRBJ1-1; D gene ambiguous. Germline loops: CDR1 SGHRS, CDR2 YFSETQ. Trimming cost V 4 bases and J 4 bases, with 14 bases left between them. This CDR3 comprises 14 residues. CDR3 coding DNA: TGCGCCAGCAGCCTATACGATCGCGGCACTGAAGCTTTCTTT. The encoded protein is CASSLYDRGTEAFF.

The chain recombines TRBV9 with TRBJ2-1; D may be TRBD1 (5 bases). The CDR3 consists of 14 residues. CDR1 and CDR2 from the germline V gene are SGDLS and YYNGEE. The V end lost 0 bases, the J end lost 8 bases, and 12 bases lay between the germline ends. The CDR3 region has the DNA TGTGCCAGCAGCGTAGTAGGGGCGCAGGATGAGCAGTTCTTC. Translating it yields CASSVVGAQDEQFF.

The gene calls are TRBV4-2 and TRBJ2-7; 9 bases are shared with TRBD1. This CDR3 has 16 amino acids. J gave up 1 base and V 1 base, and 5 bases lay outside the gene matches. Germline CDR1 reads LGHNA; CDR2 reads YNFKEQ. CDR3 in DNA: TGTGCCAGCAGCCAAGCCCCGGGACAGGGATCCTACGAGCAGTACTTC. Protein: CASSQAPGQGSYEQYF.

This clone was found once. The rearrangement joins TRBV5-1 to TRBJ2-2; TRBD1 aligns across 8 bases. This CDR3 is built from 16 residues. V lost 3 bases and J lost 6; bases outside the gene matches: 10. Per the germline V gene, CDR1 is SGHRS and CDR2 is YFSETQ. The CDR3 loop reads CASSSLLQGASGELFF. The DNA for the CDR3 is TGCGCCAGCAGCTCACTACTGCAGGGGGCGTCCGGGGAGCTGTTTTTT.

The chain links TRBV7-2 to TRBJ2-4; 9 bases are a match to TRBD1. The J segment lost 1 base and the V segment lost 5 bases, leaving 9 bases of the junction unmatched. Germline lookup yields CDR1 SGHTA and CDR2 FQGNSA. The CDR3 covers 17 residues. The CDR3 region has the DNA TGTGCCAGCAGCCCGATGGGACAGGGATGGGCCAAAAACATTCAGTACTTC. It is translated as CASSPMGQGWAKNIQYF.

This sequence joins TRBV19 and TRBJ2-2; 10 bases fit TRBD1. From germline, CDR1 is LNHDA and CDR2 SQIVND (reference sequence). The CDR3 has 16 residues. J gave up 4 bases and V 4 bases, and 6 bases lay outside the gene matches. This chain's CDR3 is CASSRGQGVITGELFF. The CDR3 region has the DNA TGTGCCAGTAGTAGAGGACAGGGGGTTATCACCGGGGAGCTGTTTTTT.

This clone was seen just once. The rearrangement uses TRBV5-1 and TRBJ2-5; no definite D call. V was shortened by 1 base and J by 2 bases, with 12 bases between the two germline ends. Germline V gives CDR1 SGHRS, CDR2 YFSETQ. This CDR3 has 15 residues. This CDR3 reads CASSLIQSTQETQYF. For the CDR3, the DNA is TGCGCCAGCAGCTTGATTCAAAGTACTCAAGAGACCCAGTACTTC.

V usage is TRBV11-2 and J usage is TRBJ2-3; maybe TRBD2 (6 bases). Trimming shortened V by 6 bases and J by 10 bases, and 17 bases separated the two germline ends. Germline V CDR1 and CDR2: SGHAT, FQNNGV. This CDR3 is 13 amino acids long. The DNA for the CDR3 is TGTGCCAGCAGTTTCCCCGGAGGGATGTCGCAGTATTTT. Its translation is CASSFPGGMSQYF.

J is TRBJ2-1 and V is TRBV27; 13 bases match TRBD2. The germline gives CDR1 MNHEY, CDR2 SMNVEV (reference sequence). CDR3 length equals 17 residues. J was trimmed by 5 bases and V by 3 bases; bases with no gene match: 7. In DNA, the CDR3 is TGTGCCAGCAGTTTTGGACTAGCGGGAGACCCAAACAATGAGCAGTTCTTC. Translation gives CASSFGLAGDPNNEQFF.

This sequence joins TRBV4-1 and TRBJ2-3; TRBD2 matches 11 bases. The germline V gene encodes CDR1 MGHRA and CDR2 YSYEKL. The CDR3 has 16 residues. Trimming took 2 bases from V and 4 from J; bases not matched to a gene: 5. The CDR3: CASSQRGTSGADTQYF. The CDR3 DNA is TGCGCCAGCAGCCAACGGGGGACTAGCGGTGCAGATACGCAGTATTTT.

The chain carries TRBV7-2 and TRBJ1-5, with D maybe TRBD1 (6 bases). V dropped 5 bases and J dropped 3 bases, with 14 bases sitting between them. The CDR3 is made up of 15 amino acids. Germline V CDR1 and CDR2: SGHTA, FQGNSA. In DNA form, the CDR3 reads TGTGCCAGCAGCCTCCAGACAGGTTCCAATCAGCCCCAGCATTTT. It specifies CASSLQTGSNQPQHF.

The V and J genes are TRBV11-2 and TRBJ1-1; 7 positions agree with TRBD1. V lost 5 bases, J lost 8 bases, and 5 bases stayed unmatched. CDR3 length equals 12 residues. Germline loops: CDR1 SGHAT, CDR2 FQNNGV. CDR3 nucleotide sequence: TGTGCCAGCAGCGGGAGACAGGGCGAAGCTTTCTTT. It specifies CASSGRQGEAFF. The full variable domain, in which reference TRBV11-2 and TRBJ1-1 provide the parts outside the CDR3, is EAGVAQSPRYKIIEKRQSVAFWCNPISGHATLYWYQQILGQGPKLLIQFQNNGVVDDSQLPKDRFSAERLKGVDSTLKIQPAKLEDSAVYLCASSGRQGEAFFGQGTRLTVV.

The chain links TRBV9 to TRBJ2-7; the match to TRBD2 covers 7 bases. V dropped 4 bases and J dropped 0; count of bases not matched to a gene: 4. Germline assignment: CDR1 SGDLS and CDR2 YYNGEE. This CDR3 comprises 14 residues. CDR3 DNA: TGTGCCAGCAGCAGTCGGGACTACTCCTACGAGCAGTACTTC. This translates into CASSSRDYSYEQYF.

This rearrangement joins TRBV6-5 to TRBJ1-1, with TRBD1 matching 7 bases. CDR3 length: 13 residues. Per germline, CDR1 MNHEY and CDR2 SVGAGI. The J segment lost 4 bases and the V segment lost 4 bases, leaving 3 bases of the junction unmatched. In DNA form, the CDR3 reads TGTGCCAGCAGTTGGTCAGGGGGCACTGAAGCTTTCTTT. It codes for CASSWSGGTEAFF.

The chain uses TRBV6-5 and TRBJ1-1, with D possibly being TRBD1 (5 bases). CDR1 and CDR2 (germline): MNHEY, SVGAGI. The CDR3 totals 14 residues. V was cut by 7 bases and J by 1 base, with 13 bases left in between. The CDR3 region is CASTRAGTNTEAFF. The CDR3 DNA follows: TGTGCCAGCACCAGGGCGGGGACGAACACTGAAGCTTTCTTT.

The V call is TRBV4-2, the J call TRBJ1-1; the D is unclear. The CDR3 runs to 13 residues. The germline V and J ends were trimmed by 1 base and 3 bases, with 6 bases remaining between them. The V gene's germline CDR1 is LGHNA and CDR2 YNFKEQ. The CDR3 region has the DNA TGTGCCAGCAGCCAAGTCGGGGACACTGAAGCTTTCTTT. Its protein product is CASSQVGDTEAFF.

The chain joins TRBV21-1 to TRBJ2-2; the D call of TRBD2 is as the table states it, not checked on the DNA. TRBV21-1 is shown as a pseudogene. The CDR3 is made up of 18 amino acids. CDR3 in amino acids: CASSKVPSGRSNTGELFF. The CDR3 region has the DNA TGTGCCAGCAGCAAAGTTCCTAGCGGGAGGTCGAACACCGGGGAGCTGTTTTTT.

The chain combines TRBV28 with TRBJ2-3; 7 bases are shared with TRBD2. Trimming took 6 bases from V and 0 from J; bases not matched to a gene: 6. The CDR3 sequence is 15 residues long. CDR1 is MDHEN and CDR2 is SYDVKM in the germline V gene. Here the CDR3 reads CASSFPAGSTDTQYF. The CDR3 DNA is TGTGCCAGCAGCTTCCCAGCGGGGAGCACAGATACGCAGTATTTT.

This clone appeared once. The J gene is TRBJ1-6, the V gene TRBV7-8; TRBD1 agrees at 9 bases. This CDR3 comprises 17 residues. V lost 3 bases to trimming and J lost 7 bases; unmatched junction nucleotides: 10. Germline lookup yields CDR1 SGHVS and CDR2 FQNEAQ. CDR3 amino acids: CASSFSVAGQGNSPLHF. CDR3 coding DNA: TGTGCCAGCAGCTTTTCGGTAGCGGGACAGGGAAATTCACCCCTCCACTTT.